Listed below are T cell receptor beta chains from one sample, sequenced in a study of cytomegalovirus exposure and HLA in healthy donors. The repertoire was sequenced with immunoSEQ multiplex PCR; TCRdb's copy has only in-frame clones and lacks some. The table includes hundreds of thousands of clones, 86% detected once. Specimen: PBMCs. The receptors were gathered from a woman aged 18-35 years in good health and CMV-seronegative. Each CDR3 is given with its conserved first and last residue. Fields, in order: J gene, D gene, clone size, V gene, CDR3 protein, CDR3 DNA. D genes are given only for firm matches. Not every row has a clone size; where given, it reads once, few, many or a size class.

TRBJ2-2 | TRBD2 | NA | TRBV9 | CASSVALAGPTGELFF | TGTGCCAGCAGCGTAGCGCTAGCGGGGCCCACCGGGGAGCTGTTTTTT
TRBJ1-5 | NA | few | TRBV4-1 | CASSQGYRSERNQPQHF | TGCGCCAGCAGCCAAGGTTACAGGTCGGAACGCAATCAGCCCCAGCATTTT
TRBJ2-7 | NA | few | TRBV4-1 | CASSQDRATAVTYEQYF | TGCGCCAGCAGCCAAGATCGGGCGACAGCAGTAACCTACGAGCAGTACTTC
TRBJ2-7 | NA | NA | TRBV25-1 | CASRGGGPYEQYF | TGTGCCAGCAGAGGCGGGGGCCCCTACGAGCAGTACTTC
TRBJ2-5 | NA | NA | TRBV2 | CASSEVLRETQYF | TGTGCCAGCAGTGAGGTACTACGGGAGACCCAGTACTTC
TRBJ1-5 | NA | NA | TRBV7-8 | CASSLTPRVVSNQPQHF | TGTGCCAGCAGCTTAACGCCCAGGGTTGTTAGCAATCAGCCCCAGCATTTT
TRBJ2-1 | TRBD2 | NA | TRBV19 | CASTNPGTRNEQFF | TGTGCCAGTACCAACCCTGGGACTAGAAATGAGCAGTTCTTC
TRBJ1-3 | NA | NA | TRBV6-1 | CASSEAVPLYSGNTIYF | TGTGCCAGCAGTGAAGCCGTTCCACTGTACTCTGGAAACACCATATATTTT
TRBJ2-7 | NA | NA | TRBV29-1 | CSVLGGLNSYEQYF | TGCAGCGTTTTAGGAGGTTTAAACTCCTACGAGCAGTACTTC
TRBJ2-4 | TRBD1 | NA | TRBV7-2 | CASSRDSKNIQYF | TGTGCCAGCAGCCGGGACAGCAAAAACATTCAGTACTTC
TRBJ1-3 | TRBD1 | NA | TRBV14 | CASSHQSFRQGVYF | TGTGCCAGCAGTCACCAATCCTTCCGACAGGGGGTATATTTT
TRBJ2-5 | TRBD2 | once | TRBV9 | CASSVNNIAGGRETQYF | TGTGCCAGCAGCGTAAATAACATAGCGGGAGGCCGGGAGACCCAGTACTTC
TRBJ2-1 | TRBD1 | NA | TRBV28 | CASSLLSGQGFDNEQFF | TGTGCCAGCAGTTTATTGTCGGGACAGGGGTTCGACAATGAGCAGTTCTTC
TRBJ2-7 | NA | few | TRBV19 | CASSIQGSYEQYF | TGTGCCAGTAGTATCCAGGGCTCCTACGAGCAGTACTTC
TRBJ2-2 | TRBD2 | NA | TRBV28 | CASSLQAPAGKSGELFF | TGTGCCAGCAGTTTACAGGCCCCAGCGGGAAAATCCGGGGAGCTGTTTTTT
TRBJ2-7 | NA | NA | TRBV5-5 | CASSSPSTPEAYEQYF | TGTGCCAGCAGCTCCCCTTCGACTCCAGAAGCCTACGAGCAGTACTTC
TRBJ1-1 | NA | NA | TRBV7-9 | CASSLNLGTPNTEAFF | TGTGCCAGCAGCCTGAACCTCGGGACACCTAACACTGAAGCTTTCTTT
TRBJ2-3 | TRBD2 | NA | TRBV18 | CASSPKKRGDYTDTQYF | TGTGCCAGCTCACCAAAAAAGCGGGGGGATTACACAGATACGCAGTATTTT
TRBJ2-1 | NA | NA | TRBV7-6 | CASSLGQGNEQFF | TGTGCCAGCAGCTTAGGGCAGGGGAATGAGCAGTTCTTC
TRBJ1-1 | NA | few | TRBV5-1 | CASRGGRSSKDTEAFF | TGCGCCAGCAGGGGAGGAAGGAGTTCGAAGGACACTGAAGCTTTCTTT
TRBJ1-1 | TRBD1 | NA | TRBV9 | CASSVGTGGDSTEAFF | TGTGCCAGCAGCGTAGGGACAGGAGGGGATTCCACTGAAGCTTTCTTT
TRBJ2-5 | TRBD2 | NA | TRBV5-1 | CASSYLAGSVQETQYF | TGCGCCAGCAGCTACTTAGCGGGGTCGGTACAAGAGACCCAGTACTTC
TRBJ2-2 | NA | NA | TRBV27 | CASSSPAGTGELFF | TGTGCCAGCAGTTCCCCGGCGGGGACCGGGGAGCTGTTTTTT
TRBJ2-6 | TRBD1 | NA | TRBV7-2 | CASSLAGTGVISGANVLTF | TGTGCCAGCAGCTTAGCGGGGACAGGGGTTATCTCTGGGGCCAACGTCCTGACTTTC
TRBJ2-7 | NA | many | TRBV2 | CASNLALGYEQYF | TGTGCCAGCAACCTAGCTTTAGGCTACGAGCAGTACTTC
TRBJ2-3 | NA | NA | TRBV27 | CASSLSLADTQYF | TGTGCCAGCAGTTTATCTTTAGCAGATACGCAGTATTTT
TRBJ2-4 | TRBD1 | NA | TRBV19 | CASTLTGDKNIQYF | TGTGCCAGTACCTTGACAGGGGACAAAAACATTCAGTACTTC
TRBJ1-4 | NA | NA | TRBV11-2 | CASRRDRAEKLFF | TGTGCCAGCAGACGTGACAGAGCAGAAAAACTGTTTTTT
TRBJ1-3 | NA | NA | TRBV20-1 | CSAESGNTIYF | TGCAGTGCCGAGAGTGGAAACACCATATATTTT
TRBJ2-7 | TRBD2 | NA | TRBV5-1 | CASSLAFGLAGGYEQYF | TGCGCCAGCAGCTTGGCCTTCGGACTAGCGGGAGGCTACGAGCAGTACTTC
TRBJ1-2 | NA | NA | TRBV9 | CASTLDGTRSGYTF | TGTGCCAGCACCTTAGACGGGACAAGAAGTGGCTACACCTTC
TRBJ1-4 | NA | NA | TRBV7-2 | CASSLVGGNNEKLFF | TGTGCCAGCAGCTTAGTTGGGGGGAATAATGAAAAACTGTTTTTT
TRBJ2-3 | TRBD2 | NA | TRBV4-1 | CASSQLGAGGVSDTQYF | TGCGCCAGCAGCCAATTAGGGGCGGGGGGCGTTTCAGATACGCAGTATTTT
TRBJ2-7 | NA | few | TRBV27 | CASGLLANEQYF | TGTGCCAGCGGTCTATTGGCAAACGAGCAGTACTTC
TRBJ2-1 | TRBD2 | NA | TRBV27 | CASSLGLAGEEQFF | TGTGCCAGCAGTTTGGGACTAGCGGGGGAGGAGCAGTTCTTC
TRBJ2-7 | TRBD1 | NA | TRBV30 | CAWSSGQGDEQYF | TGTGCCTGGAGTTCCGGACAGGGGGACGAGCAGTACTTC
TRBJ2-1 | NA | NA | TRBV14 | CASSQGLRGDEQFF | TGTGCCAGCAGCCAAGGTTTGCGGGGTGACGAGCAGTTCTTC
TRBJ2-1 | NA | NA | TRBV2 | CASRYRVHEQFF | TGTGCCAGCCGGTACCGGGTCCATGAGCAGTTCTTC
TRBJ1-2 | TRBD1 | few | TRBV6-5 | CASSQGQAYGYTF | TGTGCCAGCAGTCAAGGACAGGCCTATGGCTACACCTTC
TRBJ2-2 | TRBD2 | NA | TRBV7-6 | CASSPGTSGRAGTGELFF | TGTGCCAGCAGCCCCGGGACTAGCGGGAGGGCCGGAACCGGGGAGCTGTTTTTT
TRBJ2-1 | TRBD1 | NA | TRBV28 | CASRGTEYNEQFF | TGTGCCAGCAGGGGGACAGAGTACAATGAGCAGTTCTTC
TRBJ1-1 | TRBD1 | NA | TRBV9 | CASSVAGGDDTEAFF | TGTGCCAGCAGCGTAGCAGGGGGCGACGACACTGAAGCTTTCTTT
TRBJ1-2 | TRBD1 | NA | TRBV9 | CASSAIQGAVDGYTF | TGTGCCAGCAGCGCGATACAGGGGGCTGTCGATGGCTACACCTTC
TRBJ1-1 | NA | NA | TRBV5-1 | CASSPRGGNTEAFF | TGCGCCAGCAGCCCCAGAGGGGGGAACACTGAAGCTTTCTTT
TRBJ2-5 | TRBD2 | NA | TRBV11-2 | CASSLDSQRGVEETQYF | TGTGCCAGCAGCTTAGATTCTCAGCGGGGGGTCGAAGAGACCCAGTACTTC
TRBJ2-7 | TRBD1 | NA | TRBV6-4 | CASSDGQGYEQYF | TGTGCCAGCAGTGACGGACAGGGGTACGAGCAGTACTTC
TRBJ2-1 | TRBD1 | NA | TRBV6-6 | CASSSPRTGAFEQFF | TGTGCCAGCAGTTCCCCTAGGACAGGGGCGTTCGAGCAGTTCTTC